These 14 T cell receptor beta chains share one sample of origin, sequenced in a study of blood T cell repertoires in COVID-19. The method was immunoSEQ multiplex PCR; TCRdb's version includes in-frame clones alone and lacks a portion of them. The profile shows around 110,000 clones, 70% to 80% of them singletons. The material sequenced was peripheral blood. These TCRs come from an elderly man with COVID-19, enrolled during active disease.

The rearrangement links TRBV5-1 to TRBJ2-1, with D tentatively TRBD1 (6 bases). Germline CDR1 SGHRS, CDR2 YFSETQ. Trimming removed 5 bases at V and 9 bases at J, with 12 bases between. The CDR3 runs 12 residues. CDR3 in DNA: TGCGCCAGCAGGGGAATAGGGGGTGAGCAGTTCTTC. This gives the protein CASRGIGGEQFF. Using reference TRBV5-1 and TRBJ2-1 for the parts outside the CDR3, the full variable domain is KAGVTQTPRYLIKTRGQQVTLSCSPISGHRSVSWYQQTPGQGLQFLFEYFSETQRNKGNFPGRFSGRQFSNSRSEMNVSTLELGDSALYLCASRGIGGEQFFGPGTRLTVL.

The chain has TRBV24-1 and TRBJ1-2; TRBD1 is a possible D gene (6 bases). CDR3 size: 14 residues. V shed 5 bases and J shed 4 bases, with 13 bases lying between them. Germline V gene lookup returns CDR1 KGHDR and CDR2 SFDVKD. The CDR3 spells CATSGPGQSYGYTF. CDR3 nucleotides: TGTGCCACCAGTGGACCTGGACAGAGCTATGGCTACACCTTC.

A single count supports this clone. The chain combines TRBV3-1 (or the pseudogene TRBV3-2) with TRBJ2-3; 8 bases are shared with TRBD1. This CDR3 is built from 16 residues. The junction had 5 bases not matched to a gene; V was cut back by 3 bases and J by 0 bases. Per the germline V gene, CDR1 is LGHDT and CDR2 is YNNKEL (reference sequence). CDR3 residues: CASSQLRDRSTDTQYF. In DNA, the CDR3 is TGTGCCAGCAGCCAGCTCCGGGACAGGAGCACAGATACGCAGTATTTT.

The V and J genes are TRBV10-3 and TRBJ1-4; D ambiguous. In germline, CDR1 is ENHRY, CDR2 SYGVKD. Trimming cost V 7 bases and J 8 bases, with 11 bases left between them. This CDR3 contains 12 residues. Here the CDR3 DNA reads TGTGCCATCATGGGTACGGGGGAAAAACTGTTTTTT. Protein sequence: CAIMGTGEKLFF.

The chain couples TRBV2 to TRBJ1-5, with D possibly matching TRBD1 (6 bases). V lost 2 bases, J lost 5 bases, and 10 bases lay in between. Germline CDR1 and CDR2: SNHLY and FYNNEI. The CDR3 is 14 residues long. Written as DNA, the CDR3 is TGTGCCAGCAGTGAACAGGGGTTTGATCAGCCCCAGCATTTT. Translation gives CASSEQGFDQPQHF.

The chain recombines TRBV24-1 with TRBJ2-5; possible D gene TRBD1, 6 bases. Germline V gene lookup returns CDR1 KGHDR and CDR2 SFDVKD. Trimming left V 0 bases short and J 5 bases short, with 15 bases between. The CDR3 is 16 amino acids. The CDR3 nucleotides are TGTGCCACCAGTGATTTGGTACAGGGCGGTTTGGAGACCCAGTACTTC. It translates to CATSDLVQGGLETQYF.

This clone was seen only once. The rearrangement uses TRBV7-2 and TRBJ2-3, with 9 bases identical to TRBD2. Germline V CDR1 and CDR2: SGHTA, FQGNSA. Trimming removed 3 bases from V and 6 bases from J; junction bases left unmatched: 19. The CDR3 spans 19 residues. CDR3 protein: CASSFSSGKSSTGLDTQYF. CDR3 sequence (DNA): TGTGCCAGCAGCTTCTCTAGCGGGAAGAGTAGCACTGGCTTGGATACGCAGTATTTT.

The J gene is TRBJ1-4, the V gene TRBV4-3; D not certain. The germline V gene encodes CDR1 LGHNA and CDR2 YSLEER. V was shortened by 5 bases and J by 0 bases, with 13 bases between the two germline ends. The CDR3 is 16 residues long. CDR3 protein: CASSGRTGATNEKLFF. The CDR3 region has the DNA TGCGCCAGCAGCGGTCGGACGGGAGCAACTAATGAAAAACTGTTTTTT.

This clone occurred a few times. The rearrangement uses TRBV6-2 or TRBV6-3 and TRBJ2-4, with 7 positions matching TRBD1. Trimming removed 1 base from V and 8 bases from J; junction bases left unmatched: 8. Germline CDR1 and CDR2: MNHEY and SVGEGT. This CDR3 is built from 15 residues. The CDR3 DNA is TGTGCCAGCAGTTACTACGGGACAGATGTAGACATTCAGTACTTC. Translation: CASSYYGTDVDIQYF.

The V gene is TRBV12-5, the J gene TRBJ2-2; D is unclear. There are 13 residues in the CDR3. Trimming removed 2 bases at V and 5 bases at J, with 6 bases between. The V gene's germline CDR1 is LGHNT and CDR2 FRNRAP. CDR3 DNA sequence: TGTGCTAGTGGTTTGCTAGTTACCGGGGAGCTGTTTTTT. This gives the protein CASGLLVTGELFF. The whole variable domain, filled in from reference TRBV12-5 and TRBJ2-2, reads DARVTQTPRHKVTEMGQEVTMRCQPILGHNTVFWYRQTMMQGLELLAYFRNRAPLDDSGMPKDRFSAEMPDATLATLKIQPSEPRDSAVYFCASGLLVTGELFFGEGSRLTVL.

The chain is built from TRBV19 and TRBJ2-3; D is perhaps TRBD2 (6 bases). Germline V gene sequence: CDR1 LNHDA, CDR2 SQIVND (reference sequence). The CDR3 covers 15 residues. Trimming shortened V by 7 bases and J by 3 bases, and 17 bases separated the two germline ends. The CDR3 sequence: CASTPRGGLTDTQYF. The CDR3 DNA is TGTGCCAGTACCCCTCGGGGAGGCTTGACAGATACGCAGTATTTT. Complete variable domain (other parts from reference TRBV19 and TRBJ2-3): DGGITQSPKYLFRKEGQNVTLSCEQNLNHDAMYWYRQDPGQGLRLIYYSQIVNDFQKGDIAEGYSVSREKKESFPLTVTSAQKNPTAFYLCASTPRGGLTDTQYFGPGTRLTVL.

The chain carries TRBV27 and TRBJ1-3; 9 positions match TRBD1. Germline V gives CDR1 MNHEY, CDR2 SMNVEV (reference sequence). After removal of 5 bases from V and 4 bases from J, the junction contained 12 bases not matched to a gene. The CDR3 has 17 amino acids. CDR3 region: CASSGSTGGFLGNTIYF. The CDR3 nucleotides are TGTGCCAGCAGTGGTTCGACAGGGGGATTCCTCGGAAACACCATATATTTT.

Only a few counts were recorded for this clone. The chain recombines TRBV6-2 or TRBV6-3 with TRBJ1-2; D might be TRBD1 (6 bases). CDR1 and CDR2 (germline): MNHEY, SVGEGT. V shed 5 bases and J shed 2 bases, with 15 bases lying between them. This CDR3 comprises 15 residues. This CDR3 reads CASSIGGATNYGYTF. The CDR3 DNA reads TGTGCCAGCAGTATAGGGGGGGCTACAAACTATGGCTACACCTTC.

This chain links TRBV30 with TRBJ1-2; tentatively, D is TRBD1 (6 bases). The CDR3 extends over 13 amino acids. Germline V gene sequence: CDR1 GTSNPN, CDR2 SVGIG (reference sequence). The V end was cut by 0 bases, the J end by 8 bases, with 13 bases between. CDR3 amino acids: CAWSVQRQGGYTF. In DNA, the CDR3 is TGTGCCTGGAGTGTTCAAAGGCAGGGGGGCTACACCTTC.